The sample holds one count of the clone carrying this T cell receptor (beta chain). The antigen remains undetermined. This sample was taken from a study of cytomegalovirus exposure and HLA in healthy donors. Broader study findings: In most subjects, TCR beta sequences reportedly gave accurate predictions of HLA-A and HLA-B alleles. Reportedly, a later analysis found an Asian-associated ancestry cluster had fewer N-insertions than the roughly 700-donor mean. TCR beta V- and J-gene trimming, according to a later analysis, was linked to a missense DCLRE1C variant. A later analysis showed TCR association rates differing by HLA locus, peaking at DRB1 and lowest at HLA-C.

The PCR ran on 60 Vbeta and 13 Jbeta primers. Generated by immunoSEQ multiplex PCR, the TCRdb table keeps only in-frame clones and is missing some. This table has about 130,000 clones, more than 75% appearing once. The CDR3 contains 10 residues. Germline values: CDR1 GTSNPN, CDR2 SVGIG (reference sequence). Trimming cost V 8 bases and J 5 bases; bases outside gene matches: 3. The sequenced sample was PBMCs. This TCR derives from a man aged 35-49 years in good health and CMV-seronegative. The chain is built from TRBV30 and TRBJ2-7, with TRBD2 identical over 7 bases. The CDR3, as DNA: TGTGCCACGGGGGGTAACGAGCAGTACTTC. The encoded protein is CATGGNEQYF.